This T cell receptor (beta chain) was profiled in a study of human T cells and chemical hapten exposure. The overall study: 2% DPC applied to an approximately 2 cm by approximately 2 cm arm area sensitized donors. Study conclusions and caveats: Expanded TCRs were compared with controls, and the expanded TCRs formed significantly more large CDR3 similarity clusters. The count of PT1 expanded TCRs correlated positively with patch test score.

CDR3 size: 15 residues. J was trimmed by 9 bases and V by 6 bases; bases with no gene match: 9. Germline V gene lookup returns CDR1 SNHLY and CDR2 FYNNEI. As for time point: patch test 2, 6 weeks after DPC sensitization. Treatment described: therapeutic diphenylcyclopropenone sensitization with weekly scalp DPC. A remark on this clonotype: The antigen is not known.

Separate cDNA molecules received unique molecular identifiers, which the library attached to them. One entry per CDR3 protein results from TCRdb running MiXCR on the RACE reads. The sample shows some 350,000 distinct CDR3 sequences, nearly 6.5% of them seen only once. Sequenced material: whole blood, taken in connection with sensitization to the hapten diphenylcyclopropenone (DPC). V is TRBV2 and J is TRBJ2-1; 12 bases line up with TRBD2. This receptor was identified in a woman between 18 and 29 years old with alopecia areata. Some clones in this sample may be carry-over from other donors' samples. The DNA for the CDR3 is TGTGCCAGCAGGCTTACTAGCGGGGGGCTTGGTGAGCAGTTCTTC. Translation gives CASRLTSGGLGEQFF.